Listed below are T cell receptor beta chains from one sample, sequenced in a study of T cells in localized non-small cell lung cancer. Clones were read by immunoSEQ multiplex PCR, and TCRdb kept only the in-frame ones, dropping some. Of around 53,000 clones in the sample, around 80% were seen once. Sequencing used PBMCs, obtained before any cancer treatment. Source of these receptors: a woman aged 35 to 70 with stage II lung adenocarcinoma. Each CDR3 is given with its conserved first and last residue. The order of the fields is J gene, D gene, clone size, V gene, CDR3 protein, CDR3 DNA. The D gene is left open where the match is weak. Size values are once, few and many counts, or a class for expanded clones, and some rows have none.

j_gene: TRBJ1-1
d_gene: .
abundance: .
v_gene: TRBV28
CDR3aa: CASSLEQDINTEAFF
CDR3nt: TGTGCCAGCAGTTTGGAACAGGACATCAACACTGAAGCTTTCTTT

j_gene: TRBJ1-1
d_gene: .
abundance: .
v_gene: TRBV15
CDR3aa: CATSRVRAMNTEAFF
CDR3nt: TGTGCCACCAGCAGAGTCAGGGCAATGAACACTGAAGCTTTCTTT

j_gene: TRBJ1-3
d_gene: .
abundance: .
v_gene: TRBV5-1
CDR3aa: CASSLGVVSGNTIYF
CDR3nt: TGCGCCAGCAGCTTAGGCGTTGTCTCTGGAAACACCATATATTTT

j_gene: TRBJ1-2
d_gene: .
abundance: once
v_gene: TRBV6-6
CDR3aa: CASSYRRTERYGYTF
CDR3nt: TGTGCCAGCAGTTACCGAAGGACAGAGCGCTATGGCTACACCTTC

j_gene: TRBJ2-5
d_gene: TRBD2
abundance: .
v_gene: TRBV14
CDR3aa: CASSQALSGAETQYF
CDR3nt: TGTGCCAGCAGCCAAGCTTTGAGCGGGGCTGAGACCCAGTACTTC

j_gene: TRBJ1-5
d_gene: .
abundance: .
v_gene: TRBV30
CDR3aa: CAWSNWESNQPQHF
CDR3nt: TGTGCCTGGAGTAATTGGGAGAGCAATCAGCCCCAGCATTTT

j_gene: TRBJ2-3
d_gene: .
abundance: .
v_gene: TRBV11-3
CDR3aa: CASSFNQRRDTQYF
CDR3nt: TGTGCCAGCAGCTTCAATCAGCGGCGGGATACGCAGTATTTT

j_gene: TRBJ1-3
d_gene: TRBD1
abundance: .
v_gene: TRBV7-9
CDR3aa: CASSYSGTGGRGNTIYF
CDR3nt: TGTGCCAGCAGCTATTCCGGGACAGGGGGCCGGGGAAACACCATATATTTT

j_gene: TRBJ2-1
d_gene: .
abundance: .
v_gene: TRBV5-1
CDR3aa: CASRPEVRGEQFF
CDR3nt: TGCGCCAGCAGGCCGGAAGTACGTGGTGAGCAGTTCTTC

j_gene: TRBJ2-7
d_gene: TRBD2
abundance: .
v_gene: TRBV4-2
CDR3aa: CASSQDLRTSGSYSYEQYF
CDR3nt: TGTGCCAGCAGCCAAGATCTACGGACTAGCGGGTCCTACTCCTACGAGCAGTACTTC

j_gene: TRBJ1-1
d_gene: .
abundance: .
v_gene: TRBV30
CDR3aa: CAWSVWGTEAFF
CDR3nt: TGTGCCTGGAGTGTATGGGGAACTGAAGCTTTCTTT

j_gene: TRBJ2-7
d_gene: .
abundance: .
v_gene: TRBV28
CDR3aa: CASSLGELYEQYF
CDR3nt: TGTGCCAGCAGTCTGGGGGAGCTCTACGAGCAGTACTTC

j_gene: TRBJ1-1
d_gene: TRBD1
abundance: once
v_gene: TRBV5-4
CDR3aa: CASSSLLGEGARAEAFF
CDR3nt: TGTGCCAGCAGCTCCCTCTTAGGGGAGGGGGCGCGGGCTGAAGCTTTCTTT

j_gene: TRBJ2-2
d_gene: .
abundance: .
v_gene: TRBV15
CDR3aa: CATSRRISLGTGELFF
CDR3nt: TGTGCCACCAGCAGAAGGATCAGCCTAGGGACCGGGGAGCTGTTTTTT

j_gene: TRBJ1-1
d_gene: .
abundance: .
v_gene: TRBV19
CDR3aa: CVPETSKAFF
CDR3nt: TGCGTCCCGGAGACAAGCAAAGCTTTCTTT

j_gene: TRBJ1-1
d_gene: TRBD1
abundance: .
v_gene: TRBV19
CDR3aa: CASSSSGTGITEAFF
CDR3nt: TGTGCCAGTAGTTCTTCCGGGACAGGGATCACTGAAGCTTTCTTT

j_gene: TRBJ2-2
d_gene: .
abundance: few
v_gene: TRBV7-2
CDR3aa: CASSPTGLRNRNTGELFF
CDR3nt: TGTGCCAGCAGCCCTACGGGGCTGAGGAACCGGAACACCGGGGAGCTGTTTTTT

j_gene: TRBJ2-7
d_gene: .
abundance: once
v_gene: TRBV30
CDR3aa: CAWIESGESYEQYF
CDR3nt: TGTGCCTGGATCGAATCTGGGGAAAGCTACGAGCAGTACTTC

j_gene: TRBJ1-5
d_gene: .
abundance: few
v_gene: TRBV27
CDR3aa: CASSPQVGQPQHF
CDR3nt: TGTGCCAGCAGTCCCCAAGTGGGCCAGCCCCAGCATTTT

j_gene: TRBJ2-1
d_gene: .
abundance: .
v_gene: TRBV5-1
CDR3aa: CASSPGKAGEQFF
CDR3nt: TGCGCCAGCAGCCCGGGGAAAGCCGGTGAGCAGTTCTTC

j_gene: TRBJ1-1
d_gene: .
abundance: few
v_gene: TRBV29-1
CDR3aa: CSARQQDEAFF
CDR3nt: TGCAGCGCCCGGCAACAGGATGAAGCTTTCTTT

j_gene: TRBJ1-5
d_gene: .
abundance: .
v_gene: TRBV27
CDR3aa: CASSKDSSNQPQHF
CDR3nt: TGTGCCAGCAGTAAAGACAGTAGCAATCAGCCCCAGCATTTT

j_gene: TRBJ1-1
d_gene: .
abundance: .
v_gene: TRBV11-2
CDR3aa: CASSLGGPTSINTEAFF
CDR3nt: TGTGCCAGCAGCCTAGGGGGGCCGACGAGTATTAACACTGAAGCTTTCTTT

j_gene: TRBJ2-3
d_gene: .
abundance: .
v_gene: TRBV2
CDR3aa: CASSEATAQDTQYF
CDR3nt: TGTGCCAGCAGTGAAGCGACAGCACAGGATACGCAGTATTTT

j_gene: TRBJ1-2
d_gene: .
abundance: .
v_gene: TRBV6-6
CDR3aa: CAVHRVGNYGYTF
CDR3nt: TGTGCCGTACACAGGGTGGGGAACTATGGCTACACCTTC

j_gene: TRBJ1-1
d_gene: .
abundance: .
v_gene: TRBV25-1
CDR3aa: CASSLSYEGTEAFF
CDR3nt: TGTGCCAGCAGTCTCTCCTATGAGGGGACTGAAGCTTTCTTT

j_gene: TRBJ1-1
d_gene: .
abundance: .
v_gene: TRBV2
CDR3aa: CASSESSAENSEAFF
CDR3nt: TGTGCCAGCAGTGAATCTTCCGCAGAGAACTCTGAAGCTTTCTTT

j_gene: TRBJ2-4
d_gene: .
abundance: .
v_gene: TRBV20-1
CDR3aa: CSAPELDIQYF
CDR3nt: TGCAGTGCCCCCGAGTTGGACATTCAGTACTTC

j_gene: TRBJ2-7
d_gene: TRBD2
abundance: .
v_gene: TRBV4-1
CDR3aa: CASSQDILAGAISYEQYF
CDR3nt: TGCGCCAGCAGCCAAGATATCCTAGCGGGGGCAATCTCCTACGAGCAGTACTTC

j_gene: TRBJ2-1
d_gene: .
abundance: .
v_gene: TRBV11-2
CDR3aa: CASSPWTGGGYNEQFF
CDR3nt: TGTGCCAGCAGCCCCTGGACAGGCGGGGGGTACAATGAGCAGTTCTTC

j_gene: TRBJ1-1
d_gene: .
abundance: .
v_gene: TRBV28
CDR3aa: CASSPSLLGGTEAFF
CDR3nt: TGTGCCAGCAGCCCGAGCCTTCTCGGGGGCACTGAAGCTTTCTTT

j_gene: TRBJ1-5
d_gene: TRBD1
abundance: .
v_gene: TRBV6-1
CDR3aa: CVSRTGSGANQPQHF
CDR3nt: TGTGTTAGCCGGACAGGGTCGGGGGCAAATCAGCCCCAGCATTTT

j_gene: TRBJ2-7
d_gene: TRBD1
abundance: .
v_gene: TRBV7-6
CDR3aa: CASSYGQGTYEQYF
CDR3nt: TGTGCCAGCAGCTATGGACAGGGGACCTACGAGCAGTACTTC

j_gene: TRBJ2-2
d_gene: .
abundance: few
v_gene: TRBV19
CDR3aa: CASSKGPDGANTGELFF
CDR3nt: TGTGCCAGTAGTAAGGGCCCTGACGGTGCGAACACCGGGGAGCTGTTTTTT

j_gene: TRBJ1-1
d_gene: .
abundance: .
v_gene: TRBV29-1
CDR3aa: CSVEMYRPEAFF
CDR3nt: TGCAGCGTTGAGATGTATCGGCCTGAAGCTTTCTTT

j_gene: TRBJ2-2
d_gene: .
abundance: few
v_gene: TRBV5-6
CDR3aa: CASSLLPGELFF
CDR3nt: TGTGCCAGCAGTCTACTACCCGGGGAGCTGTTTTTT

j_gene: TRBJ1-4
d_gene: TRBD1
abundance: .
v_gene: TRBV6-5
CDR3aa: CASSPGGTGREKLFF
CDR3nt: TGTGCCAGCAGTCCTGGGGGGACAGGGAGGGAAAAACTGTTTTTT

j_gene: TRBJ2-4
d_gene: .
abundance: .
v_gene: TRBV18
CDR3aa: CASSPRLDIQYF
CDR3nt: TGTGCCAGCTCACCACGGTTAGACATTCAGTACTTC

j_gene: TRBJ1-5
d_gene: .
abundance: .
v_gene: TRBV13
CDR3aa: CASSLGRSNQPQHF
CDR3nt: TGTGCCAGCAGCCTGGGGCGCAGCAATCAGCCCCAGCATTTT

j_gene: TRBJ1-5
d_gene: .
abundance: .
v_gene: TRBV2
CDR3aa: CASDSYSNQPQHF
CDR3nt: TGTGCCAGCGACAGCTATAGCAATCAGCCCCAGCATTTT

j_gene: TRBJ1-4
d_gene: .
abundance: .
v_gene: TRBV29-1
CDR3aa: CSVELAAKGKLFF
CDR3nt: TGCAGCGTTGAATTAGCCGCTAAGGGAAAACTGTTTTTT